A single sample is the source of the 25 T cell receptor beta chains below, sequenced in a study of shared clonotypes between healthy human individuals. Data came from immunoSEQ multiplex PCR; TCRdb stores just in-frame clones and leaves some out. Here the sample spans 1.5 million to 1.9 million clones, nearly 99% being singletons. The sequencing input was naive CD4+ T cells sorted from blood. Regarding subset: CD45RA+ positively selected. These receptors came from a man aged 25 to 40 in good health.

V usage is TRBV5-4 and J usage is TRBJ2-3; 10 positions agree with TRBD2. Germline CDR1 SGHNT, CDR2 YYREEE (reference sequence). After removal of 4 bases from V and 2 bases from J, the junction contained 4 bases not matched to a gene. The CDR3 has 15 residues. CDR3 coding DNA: TGTGCCAGCAGCCGGACTAGCGGCAACACAGATACGCAGTATTTT. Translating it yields CASSRTSGNTDTQYF.

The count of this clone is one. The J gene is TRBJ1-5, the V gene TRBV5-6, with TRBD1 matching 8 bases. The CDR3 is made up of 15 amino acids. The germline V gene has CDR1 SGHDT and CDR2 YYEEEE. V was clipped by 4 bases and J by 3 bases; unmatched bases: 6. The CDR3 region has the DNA TGTGCCAGCAGCCTCGGGACAGGATACAATCAGCCCCAGCATTTT. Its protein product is CASSLGTGYNQPQHF.

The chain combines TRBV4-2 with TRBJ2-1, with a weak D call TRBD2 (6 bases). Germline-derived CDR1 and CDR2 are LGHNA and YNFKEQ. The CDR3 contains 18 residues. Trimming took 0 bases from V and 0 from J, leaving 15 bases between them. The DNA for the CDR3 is TGTGCCAGCAGCCAAGAGGGGGTAGCGGCTAGCTCCTACAATGAGCAGTTCTTC. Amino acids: CASSQEGVAASSYNEQFF.

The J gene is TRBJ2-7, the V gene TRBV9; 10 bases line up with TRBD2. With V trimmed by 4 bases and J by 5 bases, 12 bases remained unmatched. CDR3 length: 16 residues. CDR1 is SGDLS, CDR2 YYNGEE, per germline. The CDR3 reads CASSTRSGTSVHEQYF. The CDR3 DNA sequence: TGTGCCAGCAGCACGCGATCCGGGACTAGCGTCCACGAGCAGTACTTC.

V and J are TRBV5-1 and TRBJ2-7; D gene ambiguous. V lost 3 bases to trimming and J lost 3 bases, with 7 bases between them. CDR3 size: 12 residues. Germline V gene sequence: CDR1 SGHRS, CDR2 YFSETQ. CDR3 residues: CASSSSGYEQYF. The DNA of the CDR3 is TGCGCCAGCAGCTCATCTGGCTACGAGCAGTACTTC.

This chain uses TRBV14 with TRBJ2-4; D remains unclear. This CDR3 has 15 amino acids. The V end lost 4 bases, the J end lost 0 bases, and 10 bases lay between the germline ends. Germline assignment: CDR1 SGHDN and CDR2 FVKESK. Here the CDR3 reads CASSPGWEAKNIQYF. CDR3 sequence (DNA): TGTGCCAGCAGCCCAGGATGGGAAGCCAAAAACATTCAGTACTTC.

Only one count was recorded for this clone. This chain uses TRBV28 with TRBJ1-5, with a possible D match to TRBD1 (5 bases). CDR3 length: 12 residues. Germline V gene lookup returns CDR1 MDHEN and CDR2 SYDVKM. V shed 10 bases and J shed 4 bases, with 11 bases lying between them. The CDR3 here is CATQGRNQPQHF. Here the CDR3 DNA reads TGTGCCACCCAGGGACGGAATCAGCCCCAGCATTTT.

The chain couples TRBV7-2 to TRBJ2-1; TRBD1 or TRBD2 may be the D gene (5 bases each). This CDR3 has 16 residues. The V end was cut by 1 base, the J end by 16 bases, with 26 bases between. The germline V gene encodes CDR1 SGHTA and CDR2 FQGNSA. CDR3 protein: CASSLDPPRPGQVLFF. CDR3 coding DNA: TGTGCCAGCAGCTTAGACCCTCCTCGTCCGGGGCAGGTTCTCTTCTTC.

The CDR3 loop is CASSGIGSKNIQYF. The CDR3 coding sequence is TGTGCCAGCAGCGGTATCGGGTCCAAAAACATTCAGTACTTC. V is TRBV7-6 and J is TRBJ2-4; unclear D gene. V lost 5 bases and J lost 2, with 10 bases in between. The CDR3 has 14 residues. Germline loops: CDR1 SGHVS, CDR2 FNYEAQ.

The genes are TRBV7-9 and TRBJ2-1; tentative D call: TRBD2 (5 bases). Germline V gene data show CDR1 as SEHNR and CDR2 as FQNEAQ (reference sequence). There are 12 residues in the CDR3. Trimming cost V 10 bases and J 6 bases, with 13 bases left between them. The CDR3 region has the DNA TGTGCCACTACAGAGGGTCCCAATGAGCAGTTCTTC. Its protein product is CATTEGPNEQFF.

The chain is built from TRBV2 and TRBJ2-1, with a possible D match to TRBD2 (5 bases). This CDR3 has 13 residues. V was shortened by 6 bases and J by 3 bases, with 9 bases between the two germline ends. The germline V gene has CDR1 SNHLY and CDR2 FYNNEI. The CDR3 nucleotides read TGTGCCAGCAGGGCAGAGGGCTACAATGAGCAGTTCTTC. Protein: CASRAEGYNEQFF.

The CDR3 coding sequence is TGCGCCAGCAGCCAAGGGACAGGGATGAACACTGAAGCTTTCTTT. It yields the protein CASSQGTGMNTEAFF. The rearrangement uses TRBV5-1 and TRBJ1-1; 9 bases agree with TRBD1. V gave up 4 bases and J gave up 0 bases; unmatched junction bases: 4. Per the germline V gene, CDR1 is SGHRS and CDR2 is YFSETQ. The CDR3 totals 15 residues.

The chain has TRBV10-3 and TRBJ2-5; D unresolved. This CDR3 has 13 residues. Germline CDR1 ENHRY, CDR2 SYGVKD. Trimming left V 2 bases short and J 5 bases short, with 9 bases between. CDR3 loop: CAISEDLPETQYF. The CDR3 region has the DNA TGTGCCATCAGTGAGGATCTCCCCGAGACCCAGTACTTC.

Here the CDR3 DNA reads TGTGCCAGCAGTGGGGGCAGATCCTACGAGCAGTACTTC. Translated, it gives CASSGGRSYEQYF. V is TRBV6-1 and J is TRBJ2-7; perhaps TRBD1 as D (5 bases). The CDR3 has 13 amino acids. The V end was cut by 4 bases, the J end by 1 base, with 8 bases between. The germline CDR1 and CDR2 sequences are MNHNS and SASEGT.

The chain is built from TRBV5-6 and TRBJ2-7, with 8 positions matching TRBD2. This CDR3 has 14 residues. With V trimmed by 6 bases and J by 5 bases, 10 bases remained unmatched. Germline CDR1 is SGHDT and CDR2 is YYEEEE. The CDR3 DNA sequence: TGTGCCAGCACCTACAGAGCGGGAGTGGACGAGCAGTACTTC. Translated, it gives CASTYRAGVDEQYF.

DNA of the CDR3: TGTGCCAGCAGTGGCGAACAGGGGCCCACAGATACGCAGTATTTT. Amino acids: CASSGEQGPTDTQYF. This chain links TRBV2 with TRBJ2-3; 7 bases agree with TRBD1. Germline V gives CDR1 SNHLY, CDR2 FYNNEI. The CDR3 consists of 15 residues. With V trimmed by 4 bases and J by 2 bases, 6 bases remained unmatched. Looking up the rest from reference TRBV2 and TRBJ2-3 gives the full variable domain: EPEVTQTPSHQVTQMGQEVILRCVPISNHLYFYWYRQILGQKVEFLVSFYNNEISEKSEIFDDQFSVERPDGSNFTLKIRSTKLEDSAMYFCASSGEQGPTDTQYFGPGTRLTVL.

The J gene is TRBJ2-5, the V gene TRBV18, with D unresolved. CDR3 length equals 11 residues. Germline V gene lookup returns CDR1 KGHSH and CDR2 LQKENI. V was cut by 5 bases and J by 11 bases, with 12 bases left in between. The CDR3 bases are TGTGCCAGCTCATCTGAAGTCCGACAGTACTTC. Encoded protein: CASSSEVRQYF.

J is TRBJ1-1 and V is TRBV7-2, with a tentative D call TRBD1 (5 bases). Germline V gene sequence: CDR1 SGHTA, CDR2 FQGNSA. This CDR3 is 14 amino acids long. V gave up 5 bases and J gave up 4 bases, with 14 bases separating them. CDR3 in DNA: TGTGCCAGCAGCGCCCGCGCGGGGGGCACTGAAGCTTTCTTT. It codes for CASSARAGGTEAFF. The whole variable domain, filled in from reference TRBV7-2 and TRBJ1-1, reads GAGVSQSPSNKVTEKGKDVELRCDPISGHTALYWYRQSLGQGLEFLIYFQGNSAPDKSGLPSDRFSAERTGGSVSTLTIQRTQQEDSAVYLCASSARAGGTEAFFGQGTRLTVV.

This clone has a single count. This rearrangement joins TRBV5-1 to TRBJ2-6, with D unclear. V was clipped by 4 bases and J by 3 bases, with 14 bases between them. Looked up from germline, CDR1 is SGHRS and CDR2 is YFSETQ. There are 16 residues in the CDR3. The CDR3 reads CASSPTAGVGANVLTF. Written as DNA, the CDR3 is TGCGCCAGCAGCCCCACGGCCGGCGTTGGGGCCAACGTCCTGACTTTC.

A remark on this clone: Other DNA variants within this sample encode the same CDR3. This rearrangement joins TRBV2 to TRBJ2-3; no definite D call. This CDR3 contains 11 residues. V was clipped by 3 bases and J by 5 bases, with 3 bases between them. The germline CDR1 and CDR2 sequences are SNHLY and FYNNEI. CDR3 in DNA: TGTGCCAGCAGTGAGGTAGATACGCAGTATTTT. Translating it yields CASSEVDTQYF.

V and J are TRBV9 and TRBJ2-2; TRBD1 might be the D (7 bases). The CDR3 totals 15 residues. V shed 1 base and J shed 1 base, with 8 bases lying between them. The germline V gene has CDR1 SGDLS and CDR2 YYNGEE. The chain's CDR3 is CASSVQGGNTGELFF. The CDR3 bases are TGTGCCAGCAGCGTACAGGGGGGGAACACCGGGGAGCTGTTTTTT.

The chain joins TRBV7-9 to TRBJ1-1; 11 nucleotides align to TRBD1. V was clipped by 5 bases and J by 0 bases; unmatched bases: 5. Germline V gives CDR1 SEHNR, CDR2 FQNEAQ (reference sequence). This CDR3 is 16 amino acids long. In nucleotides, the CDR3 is TGTGCCAGCAGCCGGACAGGGGGCGGGTTGAACACTGAAGCTTTCTTT. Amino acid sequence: CASSRTGGGLNTEAFF.

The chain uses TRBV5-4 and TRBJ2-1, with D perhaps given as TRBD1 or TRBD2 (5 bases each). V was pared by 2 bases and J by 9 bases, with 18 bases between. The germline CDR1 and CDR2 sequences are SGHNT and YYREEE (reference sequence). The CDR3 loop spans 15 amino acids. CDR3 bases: TGTGCCAGCAGCTTAGGGTCCCAGGGAGTAACTGAGCAGTTCTTC. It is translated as CASSLGSQGVTEQFF.

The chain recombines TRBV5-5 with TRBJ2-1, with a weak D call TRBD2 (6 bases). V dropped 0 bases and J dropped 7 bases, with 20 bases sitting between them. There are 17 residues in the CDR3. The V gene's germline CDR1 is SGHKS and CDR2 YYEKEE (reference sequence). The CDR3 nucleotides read TGTGCCAGCAGCTTGGTGACCCTCCGGGACTTAGGGAATGAGCAGTTCTTC. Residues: CASSLVTLRDLGNEQFF.

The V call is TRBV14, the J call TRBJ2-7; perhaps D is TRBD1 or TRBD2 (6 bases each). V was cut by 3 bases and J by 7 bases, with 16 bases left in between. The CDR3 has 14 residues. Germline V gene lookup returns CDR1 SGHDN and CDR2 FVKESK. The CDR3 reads CASSQLQGLGEQYF. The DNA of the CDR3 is TGTGCCAGCAGCCAGTTACAGGGACTTGGGGAGCAGTACTTC. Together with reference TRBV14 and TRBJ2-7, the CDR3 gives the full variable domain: EAGVTQFPSHSVIEKGQTVTLRCDPISGHDNLYWYRRVMGKEIKFLLHFVKESKQDESGMPNNRFLAERTGGTYSTLKVQPAELEDSGVYFCASSQLQGLGEQYFGPGTRLTVT.